The present entry profiles one T cell receptor beta chain with its context. Authors' methods: Reference gene primer amplification gave estimated nucleated cell counts. Here immunoSEQ multiplex PCR was the method, and the copy in TCRdb shows in-frame clones only, minus some. That table furnishes V, J and clone size, whereas the DNA furnished D and trimming. The sample shows about 140,000 clones, about four fifths of them seen only once. The record originates from a study of blood T cell repertoires in COVID-19. Participants' reported clinical history set cohort assignment. The V and J ends lost 3 bases and 1 base respectively, with 13 bases between them. The CDR3 has 15 amino acids. CDR1 SGHTA and CDR2 FQGTGA come from the germline V gene.

The rearrangement joins TRBV7-3 to TRBJ2-7, with D possibly matching TRBD2 (5 bases). Input material: PBMCs or T cells enriched from blood (not recorded which). The sequence derives from a woman aged 18 to 35 who had been exposed to COVID-19. CDR3 sequence: CASSLDSSMSYEQYF. CDR3 bases: TGTGCCAGCAGCTTGGACTCTTCGATGTCCTACGAGCAGTACTTC.